These 32 T cell receptor beta chains share one sample of origin, sequenced in a study of T cell repertoires in cytomegalovirus infection. Via MiXCR, TCRdb re-called the reads, giving one row per CDR3 protein. The sample gives about 200,000 distinct CDR3 sequences, 7.5% to 10% of which show up once; about 5% is in the top ten. The material sequenced was PBMCs. The receptors here all came from a human donor in good health (CMV status not recorded). Some clones in this sample may be carry-over from other donors' samples.

This clonotype was counted at least ten times. The gene calls are TRBV6-5 and TRBJ1-1; possible D gene TRBD1, 6 bases. CDR1 MNHEY and CDR2 SVGAGI come from the germline V gene. The CDR3 is 14 amino acids. V was cut by 2 bases and J by 1 base, with 8 bases left in between. The CDR3 region is CASSYGQTNTEAFF. The CDR3 DNA reads TGTGCCAGCAGTTACGGACAGACGAACACTGAAGCTTTCTTT.

This chain connects TRBV15 to TRBJ1-5; tentative D call: TRBD1 (5 bases). This CDR3 comprises 15 residues. The germline V gene encodes CDR1 LNHNV and CDR2 YYDKDF (reference sequence). Trimming removed 0 bases from V and 7 bases from J, with 13 bases in between. The CDR3 DNA follows: TGTGCCACCAGCAGAGATCGGGGGGTGTCCCAGCCCCAGCATTTT. Translation: CATSRDRGVSQPQHF.

As concerns this clonotype: A clone one base away is much larger, so this may be a read error. Because it lacks the conserved phenylalanine or tryptophan at the end, this CDR3 is likely a read error. This CDR3 is CASSLSGTGRGELFC. The CDR3 nucleotides are TGTGCCAGCAGCTTATCCGGGACAGGACGCGGGGAGCTGTTTTGT. The chain carries TRBV7-3 and TRBJ2-2, with 8 positions matching TRBD1. V trimming: 2 bases; J trimming: 7 bases; junction bases outside the gene matches: 6. This CDR3 is built from 15 residues. Germline assignment: CDR1 SGHTA and CDR2 FQGTGA.

This clonotype was recorded many times. The V call is TRBV29-1, the J call TRBJ1-2, with D unclear. CDR3 length: 11 residues. V was trimmed by 7 bases and J by 7 bases, leaving 13 bases between them. From germline, CDR1 is SQVTM and CDR2 ANQGSEA. CDR3 region: CSGVVSGGYTF. The CDR3 coding sequence is TGCAGCGGGGTGGTTAGTGGTGGCTACACCTTC. Complete variable domain (other parts from reference TRBV29-1 and TRBJ1-2): SAVISQKPSRDICQRGTSLTIQCQVDSQVTMMFWYRQQPGQSLTLIATANQGSEATYESGFVIDKFPISRPNLTFSTLTVSNMSPEDSSIYLCSGVVSGGYTFGSGTRLTVV.

This clonotype was counted at least ten times. The V call is TRBV11-1, the J call TRBJ2-7, with D possibly being TRBD2 (6 bases). The V and J ends lost 1 base and 5 bases respectively, with 9 bases between them. The germline V gene encodes CDR1 SGHAT and CDR2 FQDESV (reference sequence). This CDR3 contains 13 residues. The CDR3 DNA reads as TGTGCCAGCAGCTTAGTAGGAGGGAACGAGCAGTACTTC. Residues: CASSLVGGNEQYF.

Ten or more counts support this clonotype. The rearrangement links TRBV2 to TRBJ2-7; perhaps D is TRBD1 or TRBD2 (5 bases each). Trimming left V 7 bases short and J 0 bases short, with 28 bases between. The CDR3 loop spans 19 amino acids. Germline V gene lookup returns CDR1 SNHLY and CDR2 FYNNEI. In DNA form, the CDR3 reads TGTGCCAGCAACCCCCCGGTGGGACGGATAACTTCAAGCTCCTACGAGCAGTACTTC. Translation gives CASNPPVGRITSSSYEQYF.

This clonotype has a count of ten or more. The rearrangement links TRBV12-3 or TRBV12-4 to TRBJ1-6; D gene unclear. V was cut by 4 bases and J by 10 bases, with 17 bases left in between. The CDR3 contains 15 residues. This CDR3 reads CASSSLPPGRSPLHF. The CDR3 bases are TGTGCCAGCAGTTCCCTGCCACCGGGGAGGTCACCCCTCCACTTT.

This clonotype has at least ten counts. The chain couples TRBV2 to TRBJ2-7; no clear D gene. V gave up 8 bases and J gave up 3 bases, with 14 bases separating them. The CDR3 length is 13 residues. The germline V gene has CDR1 SNHLY and CDR2 FYNNEI. The CDR3 region has the DNA TGTGCCAGCCGGTTCGGCAGTCTCTACGAGCAGTACTTC. Amino acid sequence: CASRFGSLYEQYF.

The CDR3 loop reads CSVDLGTEAFF. Written as DNA, the CDR3 is TGCAGCGTTGATCTGGGCACTGAAGCTTTCTTT. This chain links TRBV29-1 with TRBJ1-1, with D hard to call. Trimming removed 3 bases from V and 4 bases from J, with 6 bases in between. Germline CDR1 SQVTM, CDR2 ANQGSEA. The CDR3 totals 11 residues. The full variable domain, its missing parts supplied by reference TRBV29-1 and TRBJ1-1, is SAVISQKPSRDICQRGTSLTIQCQVDSQVTMMFWYRQQPGQSLTLIATANQGSEATYESGFVIDKFPISRPNLTFSTLTVSNMSPEDSSIYLCSVDLGTEAFFGQGTRLTVV.

This clonotype turned up a few times. V gene TRBV4-3 combines with J gene TRBJ2-5, with 7 bases fitting TRBD1. The V gene's germline CDR1 is LGHNA and CDR2 YSLEER. The CDR3 contains 15 residues. Trimming cost V 1 base and J 4 bases; bases outside gene matches: 6. CDR3 DNA: TGCGCCAGCAGCCAAGTTTGGTCAGGGGGAGAGACCCAGTACTTC. Encoded protein: CASSQVWSGGETQYF.

Ten or more counts support this clonotype. The rearrangement joins TRBV12-3 or TRBV12-4 to TRBJ2-6, with D tentatively TRBD1 (5 bases). The CDR3 covers 15 residues. Trimming removed 3 bases from V and 4 bases from J, with 10 bases in between. Written as DNA, the CDR3 is TGTGCCAGCAGTTTCTCCCAGGGAGGGGCCAACGTCCTGACTTTC. It yields the protein CASSFSQGGANVLTF.

V usage is TRBV28 and J usage is TRBJ1-2; D unresolved. V was shortened by 4 bases and J by 2 bases, with 14 bases between the two germline ends. The CDR3 spans 15 residues. Germline V gene sequence: CDR1 MDHEN, CDR2 SYDVKM. CDR3 nucleotide sequence: TGTGCCAGCAGTTCGCCTCGATCAGGAAACTATGGCTACACCTTC. Translation: CASSSPRSGNYGYTF.

This clonotype has just a few counts. This chain connects TRBV4-3 to TRBJ2-7; 10 bases match TRBD2. The CDR3 consists of 14 residues. The V gene end was trimmed by 2 bases and the J gene end by 3 bases; junction bases not matched to a gene: 1. Germline V gene sequence: CDR1 LGHNA, CDR2 YSLEER. The CDR3 loop is CASSQSSGSYEQYF. CDR3 nucleotide sequence: TGCGCCAGCAGCCAATCTAGCGGGAGCTACGAGCAGTACTTC.

This clonotype was seen at least ten times. V usage is TRBV7-2 and J usage is TRBJ1-1, with unresolved D. The CDR3 length is 13 residues. The germline CDR1 and CDR2 sequences are SGHTA and FQGNSA. Trimming took off 9 bases at V and 0 bases at J, with 11 bases between the two ends. In nucleotides, the CDR3 is TGTGCCAGTGCGTCCGGGATGAACACTGAAGCTTTCTTT. Its translation: CASASGMNTEAFF. The entire variable domain, with the rest obtained from reference TRBV7-2 and TRBJ1-1, is as follows: GAGVSQSPSNKVTEKGKDVELRCDPISGHTALYWYRQSLGQGLEFLIYFQGNSAPDKSGLPSDRFSAERTGGSVSTLTIQRTQQEDSAVYLCASASGMNTEAFFGQGTRLTVV.

Remarks on this clonotype: A read error may be the cause here, since a much bigger clone is one base away. The J gene is TRBJ2-7, the V gene TRBV7-9; D is unresolved. The V end lost 4 bases, the J end lost 3 bases, and 10 bases lay between the germline ends. The V gene's germline CDR1 is SEHNR and CDR2 FQNEAQ (reference sequence). There are 13 residues in the CDR3. CDR3 coding DNA: TGTGCCAGCAGCTCGTTTAAGGGCTACGAGCAGTACTTC. Its protein is CASSSFKGYEQYF.

The table lists this clonotype with many counts. The chain employs TRBV7-2 and TRBJ1-4; D is possibly TRBD1 (6 bases). Trimming stripped 1 base from V and 5 bases from J, with 14 bases between. Germline assignment: CDR1 SGHTA and CDR2 FQGNSA. The CDR3 is made up of 16 amino acids. CDR3: CASSLGGGPRNEKLFF. As DNA, the CDR3 is TGTGCCAGCAGCTTAGGGGGGGGCCCGAGGAATGAAAAACTGTTTTTT.

The chain employs TRBV6-2 or TRBV6-3 and TRBJ1-5, with 10 nucleotides matching TRBD1. Germline V gene sequence: CDR1 MNHEY, CDR2 SVGEGT. There are 14 residues in the CDR3. V lost 6 bases and J lost 6; bases outside the gene matches: 5. Here the CDR3 DNA reads TGTGCCAGCAGGACAGGGGGCCGCACTCAGCCCCAGCATTTT. It codes for CASRTGGRTQPQHF.

This chain uses TRBV4-3 with TRBJ2-1, with a tentative D call TRBD2 (6 bases). The ends were cut back, 4 bases at V and 6 bases at J, with 13 bases in the middle. CDR1 LGHNA and CDR2 YSLEER come from the germline V gene. There are 14 residues in the CDR3. CDR3 sequence (DNA): TGCGCCAGCAGCCCAAGCGGGCCCCTCAATGAGCAGTTCTTC. Translation: CASSPSGPLNEQFF.

This clonotype was counted many times. This sequence joins TRBV7-2 and TRBJ2-2; TRBD2 might be the D (5 bases). The CDR3 length is 16 residues. With 0 bases removed from V and 4 bases from J, the gap between germline ends came to 12 bases. From germline, CDR1 is SGHTA and CDR2 FQGNSA. CDR3 nucleotide sequence: TGTGCCAGCAGCTTAGCCGTATCCGGAGGCACCGGGGAGCTGTTTTTT. Protein sequence: CASSLAVSGGTGELFF.

Ten or more counts support this clonotype. The chain combines TRBV7-2 with TRBJ2-7; no clear D. Germline lookup yields CDR1 SGHTA and CDR2 FQGNSA. Trimming took off 1 base at V and 6 bases at J, with 10 bases between the two ends. This CDR3 has 13 residues. DNA for the CDR3: TGTGCCAGCAGCTTAGACCCTAGTAGCGAGCAGTACTTC. This translates into CASSLDPSSEQYF.

Many counts were recorded for this clonotype. The rearrangement joins TRBV12-5 to TRBJ1-4; D may be TRBD1 (5 bases). This CDR3 has 18 amino acids. Trimming removed 2 bases at V and 3 bases at J, with 19 bases between. Germline V gives CDR1 LGHNT, CDR2 FRNRAP. CDR3 in amino acids: CASGLPPGRVDANEKLFF. CDR3 DNA sequence: TGTGCTAGTGGTTTGCCTCCCGGCAGGGTGGATGCTAATGAAAAACTGTTTTTT.

In this sample, this clonotype turned up a few times. The rearrangement joins TRBV28 to TRBJ1-1; tentatively, D is TRBD1 (5 bases). Deletions cut 7 bases from V and 2 bases from J, with 14 bases between. In germline, CDR1 is MDHEN, CDR2 SYDVKM. The CDR3 extends over 14 amino acids. The CDR3 sequence is CASTASGTNTEAFF. For the CDR3, the DNA is TGTGCCAGCACCGCGTCAGGGACTAACACTGAAGCTTTCTTT.

This clonotype was detected many times. This chain connects TRBV23-1 to TRBJ2-3, with a tentative D call TRBD2 (5 bases). TRBV23-1 is an open reading frame whose function is uncertain. V dropped 7 bases and J dropped 0 bases, with 20 bases sitting between them. The CDR3 spans 17 residues. The CDR3 sequence is CASTSKPGGSSTDTQYF. Here the CDR3 DNA reads TGCGCCAGCACCTCTAAACCGGGCGGGTCGAGCACAGATACGCAGTATTTT.

This clonotype has just a few counts. CDR3 in amino acids: CAYRRQVNTEAFF. The DNA for the CDR3 is TGTGCCTATCGGAGGCAGGTGAACACTGAAGCTTTCTTT. The chain couples TRBV30 to TRBJ1-1, with unresolved D. V shed 7 bases and J shed 0 bases, with 12 bases lying between them. Looked up from germline, CDR1 is GTSNPN and CDR2 is SVGIG (reference sequence). This CDR3 contains 13 residues.

This clonotype appeared many times. This chain connects TRBV18 to TRBJ2-7; D could derive from TRBD1 or TRBD2 (5 bases each). Between the trimmed V and J ends, which lost 5 bases and 0 bases, there was a span of 11 bases. Germline assignment: CDR1 KGHSH and CDR2 LQKENI. This CDR3 comprises 14 residues. The DNA of the CDR3 is TGTGCCAGCTCAGAATCAGGGAGCTCCTACGAGCAGTACTTC. It codes for CASSESGSSYEQYF.

For the CDR3, the DNA is TGCAGCGTTGAACCCCAGGGAGTCGAAGAGACCCAGTACTTC. Residues: CSVEPQGVEETQYF. The gene calls are TRBV29-1 and TRBJ2-5; the D call may be TRBD1 or TRBD2 (5 bases each). CDR1 and CDR2 (germline): SQVTM, ANQGSEA. V lost 2 bases, J lost 3 bases, and 13 bases lay in between. The CDR3 contains 14 residues.

This chain links TRBV4-3 with TRBJ2-1; 10 nucleotides match TRBD2. Germline lookup yields CDR1 LGHNA and CDR2 YSLEER. This CDR3 contains 15 residues. The ends lost 4 bases at V and 8 bases at J; junction bases unmatched: 8. The CDR3, as DNA: TGCGCCAGCAGCCTAAGTAGCGGGAGGACGGATGAGCAGTTCTTC. Protein product: CASSLSSGRTDEQFF.

This clonotype occurred a few times. The CDR3 here is CASRDTGGTGELFF. The CDR3 DNA reads as TGTGCCAGCAGGGACACCGGGGGCACCGGGGAGCTGTTTTTT. The V gene is TRBV7-3, the J gene TRBJ2-2; TRBD2 might be the D (6 bases). Trimming took 6 bases from V and 4 from J, leaving 12 bases between them. CDR1 SGHTA and CDR2 FQGTGA come from the germline V gene. The CDR3 length is 14 residues.

This clonotype was seen ten or more times. V and J are TRBV6-2 or TRBV6-3 and TRBJ2-5; D is ambiguous. Germline CDR1 MNHEY, CDR2 SVGEGT. The CDR3 length is 14 residues. With 1 base removed from V and 4 bases from J, the gap between germline ends came to 10 bases. CDR3 residues: CASSYFSRTETQYF. CDR3 in DNA: TGTGCCAGCAGTTACTTTTCCAGGACAGAGACCCAGTACTTC.

The chain uses TRBV6-1 and TRBJ2-2; TRBD1 matches 8 bases. The CDR3 extends over 15 amino acids. V gave up 6 bases and J gave up 0 bases; unmatched junction bases: 3. CDR1 and CDR2 (germline): MNHNS, SASEGT. CDR3 in DNA: TGTGCCAGCAGGAGACAGGGGTCGAACACCGGGGAGCTGTTTTTT. Amino acid sequence: CASRRQGSNTGELFF.

This clonotype was seen a handful of times. The chain has TRBV20-1 and TRBJ2-3; TRBD2 aligns across 10 bases. Germline V CDR1 and CDR2: DFQATT, SNEGSKA (reference sequence). The CDR3 spans 16 residues. V lost 3 bases and J lost 6; bases outside the gene matches: 12. The CDR3 sequence is CSASLLAGVNTDTQYF. DNA for the CDR3: TGCAGTGCTAGTCTGCTAGCGGGAGTTAATACTGATACGCAGTATTTT.

This clonotype was recorded a few times. The CDR3 coding sequence is TGTGCCAGCAGCGAAACAGCGAGTTTCACTGAAGCTTTCTTT. Translated: CASSETASFTEAFF. The chain employs TRBV7-9 and TRBJ1-1, with D unresolved. Germline CDR1 reads SEHNR; CDR2 reads FQNEAQ (reference sequence). Trimming took 5 bases from V and 4 from J, leaving 14 bases between them. The CDR3 consists of 14 residues.